This paragraph reports one T cell receptor beta chain. Its antigen is unidentified. The germline V gene has CDR1 SQVTM and CDR2 ANQGSEA. With 2 bases removed from V and 0 bases from J, the gap between germline ends came to 14 bases. The CDR3 covers 16 residues. Researchers ran the PCR with 60 Vbeta and 13 Jbeta primers. Using immunoSEQ multiplex PCR, the repertoire was profiled, and TCRdb retains in-frame clones only, with some absent. This table holds some 150,000 clones, approximately 80% found once. The source of the sample is a study of cytomegalovirus exposure and HLA in healthy donors. Study-wide findings and caveats: Rare TCR sequences dominated, though some public TCRs recurred in many donors. The classifier, whose performance was assessed in both the original and validation cohorts, reportedly diagnosed cytomegalovirus status with high specificity and sensitivity. Sequencing likely produced, as an artifact, a cluster of highly shared sequence variants.

This chain joins TRBV29-1 and TRBJ2-4; perhaps TRBD1 as D (6 bases). This receptor was taken from a man between 18 and 29 years old in good health and CMV-seropositive. Specimen: PBMCs. The DNA of the CDR3 is TGCAGCGTTGAATCAGGGGAAGGCCTAGCCAAAAACATTCAGTACTTC. Amino acids: CSVESGEGLAKNIQYF. Looking up the rest from reference TRBV29-1 and TRBJ2-4 gives the full variable domain: SAVISQKPSRDICQRGTSLTIQCQVDSQVTMMFWYRQQPGQSLTLIATANQGSEATYESGFVIDKFPISRPNLTFSTLTVSNMSPEDSSIYLCSVESGEGLAKNIQYFGAGTRLSVL.